Each of the 13 T cell receptor beta chains below was sequenced from the same sample in a study of blood T cell repertoires in COVID-19. Sequencing was performed with immunoSEQ multiplex PCR; in TCRdb, only in-frame clones are kept and a portion is missing. The data show approximately 150,000 clones, around 87% seen once. The sequencing input was peripheral blood. The receptors here all came from a man aged 50-60 years who had recovered from COVID-19.

The chain joins TRBV18 to TRBJ1-2, with TRBD1 as a possible D gene (6 bases). CDR3 size: 17 residues. V gave up 1 base and J gave up 3 bases, with 18 bases separating them. Per germline, CDR1 KGHSH and CDR2 LQKENI. In DNA form, the CDR3 reads TGTGCCAGCTCACCACTGAGTAGGCAGGGGAGGGACTATGGCTACACCTTC. Translating gives CASSPLSRQGRDYGYTF.

The CDR3 region is CASSPHPQRGEKLFF. In DNA, the CDR3 is TGTGCCAGCAGCCCGCATCCCCAACGCGGTGAAAAACTGTTTTTT. This chain joins TRBV4-2 and TRBJ1-4; D gene unclear. CDR1 and CDR2 (germline): LGHNA, YNFKEQ. The CDR3 is 15 amino acids. The V end lost 4 bases, the J end lost 7 bases, and 16 bases lay between the germline ends.

The rearrangement links TRBV2 to TRBJ2-1; 9 positions agree with TRBD2. The CDR3 length is 17 residues. Germline V gives CDR1 SNHLY, CDR2 FYNNEI. V shed 4 bases and J 9 bases; nucleotides not matched to a gene: 16. Here the CDR3 reads CASSVGSAGGPFGEQFF. CDR3 coding DNA: TGTGCCAGCAGTGTTGGATCGGCGGGGGGGCCCTTCGGTGAGCAGTTCTTC. Full variable domain (missing parts from reference TRBV2 and TRBJ2-1): EPEVTQTPSHQVTQMGQEVILRCVPISNHLYFYWYRQILGQKVEFLVSFYNNEISEKSEIFDDQFSVERPDGSNFTLKIRSTKLEDSAMYFCASSVGSAGGPFGEQFFGPGTRLTVL.

This chain joins TRBV19 and TRBJ2-7; 8 nucleotides line up with TRBD1. The CDR3 contains 15 residues. CDR1 is LNHDA and CDR2 is SQIVND in the germline V gene (reference sequence). V gave up 5 bases and J gave up 2 bases; unmatched junction bases: 8. The CDR3, as DNA: TGTGCCAGTAGTGTCCGGACAGGGCGTCCCTACGAGCAGTACTTC. Amino acid sequence: CASSVRTGRPYEQYF.

The chain employs TRBV5-4 and TRBJ1-5, with unresolved D. The CDR3 is 13 residues long. The V and J ends lost 4 bases and 5 bases respectively, with 10 bases between them. CDR1 is SGHNT, CDR2 YYREEE, per germline (reference sequence). The CDR3 spells CASSLYGDQPQHF. In DNA, the CDR3 is TGTGCCAGCAGCCTGTACGGAGATCAGCCCCAGCATTTT.

V and J are TRBV30 and TRBJ2-7, with D unclear. The CDR3 runs to 11 residues. The ends were cut back, 5 bases at V and 1 base at J, with 6 bases in the middle. Germline lookup yields CDR1 GTSNPN and CDR2 SVGIG (reference sequence). The CDR3 DNA sequence: TGTGCCTGGGACACGTCCTACGAGCAGTACTTC. As protein: CAWDTSYEQYF. The variable domain in full, completed from reference TRBV30 and TRBJ2-7, reads SQTIHQWPATLVQPVGSPLSLECTVEGTSNPNLYWYRQAAGRGLQLLFYSVGIGQISSEVPQNLSASRPQDRQFILSSKKLLLSDSGFYLCAWDTSYEQYFGPGTRLTVT.

This rearrangement joins TRBV7-9 to TRBJ1-1, with D possibly TRBD1 on 6 matching bases. This CDR3 contains 15 residues. CDR1 is SEHNR and CDR2 is FQNEAQ in the germline V gene (reference sequence). V was cut by 5 bases and J by 1 base, with 14 bases left in between. The CDR3 sequence: CASSRFDRPNTEAFF. CDR3 nucleotide sequence: TGTGCCAGCAGCCGATTTGACAGGCCGAACACTGAAGCTTTCTTT.

This clone came up once. The CDR3 sequence is CASSISGEPNQPQHF. Written as DNA, the CDR3 is TGTGCCAGTAGTATATCCGGGGAACCAAATCAGCCCCAGCATTTT. V and J are TRBV19 and TRBJ1-5; D is undetermined. Germline assignment: CDR1 LNHDA and CDR2 SQIVND (reference sequence). The V end was cut by 2 bases, the J end by 4 bases, with 12 bases between. The CDR3 has 15 amino acids.

This chain connects TRBV10-3 to TRBJ2-1; 9 bases agree with TRBD2. Trimming removed 2 bases from V and 7 bases from J; junction bases left unmatched: 6. CDR1 is ENHRY and CDR2 is SYGVKD in the germline V gene. The CDR3 extends over 15 amino acids. CDR3 region: CAISEAGGPKNEQFF. The CDR3 DNA follows: TGTGCCATCAGTGAGGCGGGGGGGCCTAAAAATGAGCAGTTCTTC.

This chain connects TRBV6-2 or TRBV6-3 to TRBJ2-7; 9 bases are a match to TRBD1. The germline V gene encodes CDR1 MNHEY and CDR2 SVGEGT. J was trimmed by 12 bases and V by 5 bases; bases with no gene match: 23. CDR3 length equals 17 residues. The CDR3 is CASSPADPTGTGKSTYF. The CDR3 DNA reads TGTGCCAGCAGTCCCGCCGACCCAACCGGGACAGGGAAAAGCACGTACTTC.

This CDR3 reads CASSGTFGAKNIQYF. The CDR3 bases are TGTGCCAGTAGCGGGACATTCGGAGCCAAAAACATTCAGTACTTC. The rearrangement joins TRBV19 to TRBJ2-4; maybe TRBD1 (6 bases). CDR3 size: 15 residues. Trimming stripped 6 bases from V and 0 bases from J, with 12 bases between. Looked up from germline, CDR1 is LNHDA and CDR2 is SQIVND (reference sequence).

This clone has a handful of counts. CDR3 sequence: CASSSLAGGQDTGELFF. The CDR3 DNA reads as TGTGCCAGCAGCTCCCTCGCCGGGGGGCAGGACACCGGGGAGCTGTTTTTT. The chain is built from TRBV7-9 and TRBJ2-2; TRBD2 might be the D (7 bases). The CDR3 sequence is 17 residues long. Germline CDR1 SEHNR, CDR2 FQNEAQ (reference sequence). V lost 4 bases to trimming and J lost 3 bases, with 18 bases between them.

The V and J genes are TRBV10-1 and TRBJ2-7; 8 bases align to TRBD1. Trimming took 5 bases from V and 2 from J; bases not matched to a gene: 5. The germline gives CDR1 WNHNN, CDR2 SYGVQD (reference sequence). The CDR3 consists of 14 residues. The CDR3: CASSRGQGPYEQYF. The CDR3 DNA reads as TGCGCCAGCAGTCGAGGACAGGGCCCCTACGAGCAGTACTTC.